The rows below give T cell receptor beta chains drawn from one sample of a study of CD4 T cells in relation to SARS-CoV-2 and coronaviruses. These receptors' antigens are unknown. The repertoire was sequenced with immunoSEQ multiplex PCR; TCRdb's copy has only in-frame clones and lacks some. There are some 16,000 clones in the sample; 70% to 80% occur only once, and around 9.6% lies in the top ten. The sequencing input was CD4+ T cells from PBMCs, cultured in vitro. The origin of the receptors is a human donor in good health. The CDR3 runs from the conserved cysteine through the conserved F or W. Fields, in order: clone size, J gene, V gene, D gene, CDR3 DNA, CDR3 protein. D genes are given only for firm matches. Rows give clone size only sometimes, using once, few, many, or a class for an expanded clone.

clone size: -; J gene: TRBJ2-2; V gene: TRBV7-8; D gene: -; CDR3 DNA: TGTGCCAGCAGCTTTTGGAGCGGGCGGAAAGGGACCGGGGAGCTGTTTTTT; CDR3 protein: CASSFWSGRKGTGELFF
clone size: few; J gene: TRBJ2-3; V gene: TRBV5-1; D gene: -; CDR3 DNA: TGCGCCAGCAGCTTACGAAGCACAGATACGCAGTATTTT; CDR3 protein: CASSLRSTDTQYF
clone size: -; J gene: TRBJ1-2; V gene: TRBV2; D gene: -; CDR3 DNA: TGTGCCAGCAGGGATGACAGTCATGGCTACACCTTC; CDR3 protein: CASRDDSHGYTF
clone size: -; J gene: TRBJ2-6; V gene: TRBV25-1; D gene: -; CDR3 DNA: TGTGCCAGCAGTGGTTCAGGGGACTCTGGGGCCAACGTCCTGACTTTC; CDR3 protein: CASSGSGDSGANVLTF
clone size: -; J gene: TRBJ2-2; V gene: TRBV7-9; D gene: TRBD2; CDR3 DNA: TGTGCCAGCAGCACAGTGGGAGCGGGAGACTCCGGGGAGCTGTTTTTT; CDR3 protein: CASSTVGAGDSGELFF
clone size: -; J gene: TRBJ1-2; V gene: TRBV28; D gene: -; CDR3 DNA: TGTGCCAGCAGTTTAATGGGGGGGGCAGGGGTTCGCTATGGCTACACCTTC; CDR3 protein: CASSLMGGAGVRYGYTF
clone size: -; J gene: TRBJ1-5; V gene: TRBV28; D gene: TRBD1; CDR3 DNA: TGTGCCAGCAGTTTATATGGTCCAGGGGGCGCGAATCAGCCCCAGCATTTT; CDR3 protein: CASSLYGPGGANQPQHF
clone size: -; J gene: TRBJ2-6; V gene: TRBV11-2; D gene: -; CDR3 DNA: TGTGCCAGCAGCGCTCGCTCTGGGGCCAACGTCCTGACTTTC; CDR3 protein: CASSARSGANVLTF
clone size: -; J gene: TRBJ1-2; V gene: TRBV6-5; D gene: TRBD1; CDR3 DNA: TGTGCCAGCAGCACACTGGGACAGGGCGGCTACACCTTC; CDR3 protein: CASSTLGQGGYTF
clone size: large; J gene: TRBJ1-2; V gene: TRBV30; D gene: TRBD1; CDR3 DNA: TGTGCCTGGGGAGGGACAGGGAAAACTAACTATGGCTACACCTTC; CDR3 protein: CAWGGTGKTNYGYTF
clone size: -; J gene: TRBJ2-7; V gene: TRBV5-3; D gene: -; CDR3 DNA: TGTGCCAGAAGCCCCTCCAACTCCTACGAGCAGTACTTC; CDR3 protein: CARSPSNSYEQYF
clone size: -; J gene: TRBJ1-2; V gene: TRBV25-1; D gene: TRBD1; CDR3 DNA: TGTGCCAGCAGTGAACTACAGGGGGCGCAGGATAGCTACACCTTC; CDR3 protein: CASSELQGAQDSYTF
clone size: -; J gene: TRBJ2-7; V gene: TRBV19; D gene: -; CDR3 DNA: TGTGCCAGTAGTGGGTTAGGGATTGACTACGAGCAGTACTTC; CDR3 protein: CASSGLGIDYEQYF
clone size: -; J gene: TRBJ1-5; V gene: TRBV18; D gene: -; CDR3 DNA: TGTGCCAGCTCACCGGCGGAGGGTGGCAATCAGCCCCAGCATTTT; CDR3 protein: CASSPAEGGNQPQHF
clone size: -; J gene: TRBJ2-1; V gene: TRBV6-5; D gene: -; CDR3 DNA: TGTGCCACGAGCCGGGAGAATGAGCAGTTCTTC; CDR3 protein: CATSRENEQFF
clone size: few; J gene: TRBJ2-7; V gene: TRBV30; D gene: -; CDR3 DNA: TGTGCCTGGAGTCCCGGGCCATCCTACGAGCAGTACTTC; CDR3 protein: CAWSPGPSYEQYF
clone size: -; J gene: TRBJ2-5; V gene: TRBV18; D gene: -; CDR3 DNA: TGTGCCAGCTCACTCCAGACGGCAGGTGGACAAGAGACCCAGTACTTC; CDR3 protein: CASSLQTAGGQETQYF
clone size: -; J gene: TRBJ2-3; V gene: TRBV5-1; D gene: -; CDR3 DNA: TGCGCCAGCAGCTTCTCAGGGTTAGGAGGCGCAGATACGCAGTATTTT; CDR3 protein: CASSFSGLGGADTQYF
clone size: -; J gene: TRBJ2-7; V gene: TRBV5-1; D gene: -; CDR3 DNA: TGCGCCAGCAGCCCCGAACGGATTCAGACGAACGAGCAGTACTTC; CDR3 protein: CASSPERIQTNEQYF
clone size: few; J gene: TRBJ2-1; V gene: TRBV3-1/TRBV3-2; D gene: -; CDR3 DNA: TGTGCCAGCAGCCAAGCACATGGCTCCTACAATGAGCAGTTCTTC; CDR3 protein: CASSQAHGSYNEQFF
clone size: -; J gene: TRBJ1-2; V gene: TRBV5-6; D gene: -; CDR3 DNA: TGTGCCAGCAGCTTGGGACCGGAGAACTATGGCTACACCTTC; CDR3 protein: CASSLGPENYGYTF
clone size: -; J gene: TRBJ2-2; V gene: TRBV6-5; D gene: -; CDR3 DNA: TGTGCCAGCAGGGTCTACACCGGGGAGCTGTTTTTT; CDR3 protein: CASRVYTGELFF
clone size: -; J gene: TRBJ2-3; V gene: TRBV28; D gene: TRBD2; CDR3 DNA: TGTGCCAGCAGGGGAGCGGGAGTGGCAGATACGCAGTATTTT; CDR3 protein: CASRGAGVADTQYF
clone size: -; J gene: TRBJ1-5; V gene: TRBV6-1; D gene: -; CDR3 DNA: TGTGCCAGCAGTGACGATGGGGCTTGGCAGCCCCAGCATTTT; CDR3 protein: CASSDDGAWQPQHF
clone size: -; J gene: TRBJ2-7; V gene: TRBV4-1; D gene: -; CDR3 DNA: TGCGCCAGCAGCCTCGAAAGGACAACGGTGGGGTGGGAGCAGTACTTC; CDR3 protein: CASSLERTTVGWEQYF
clone size: -; J gene: TRBJ2-1; V gene: TRBV29-1; D gene: TRBD2; CDR3 DNA: TGCAGCGTTGAACAACTAGCGGGAGCCAACAATGAGCAGTTCTTC; CDR3 protein: CSVEQLAGANNEQFF
clone size: few; J gene: TRBJ1-2; V gene: TRBV18; D gene: -; CDR3 DNA: TGTGCCAGCTCACCAGCCAATAACTATGGCTACACCTTC; CDR3 protein: CASSPANNYGYTF
clone size: -; J gene: TRBJ2-7; V gene: TRBV30; D gene: TRBD2; CDR3 DNA: TGTGCCTGGAGCCTAGCGGGAGGATTTTCCTACGAGCAGTACTTC; CDR3 protein: CAWSLAGGFSYEQYF
clone size: -; J gene: TRBJ1-2; V gene: TRBV3-1/TRBV3-2; D gene: -; CDR3 DNA: TGTGCCAGCAGCCAAGAAACCGGTGGCGGCTACACCTTC; CDR3 protein: CASSQETGGGYTF
clone size: -; J gene: TRBJ1-3; V gene: TRBV14; D gene: -; CDR3 DNA: TGTGCCAGCAGCCCACTCGGGCCCTCCTCTGGAAACACCATATATTTT; CDR3 protein: CASSPLGPSSGNTIYF
clone size: -; J gene: TRBJ2-3; V gene: TRBV4-1; D gene: -; CDR3 DNA: TGCGCCAGCAGCCAAGGCCAGGGCCCTAGCACAGATACGCAGTATTTT; CDR3 protein: CASSQGQGPSTDTQYF
clone size: -; J gene: TRBJ1-4; V gene: TRBV6-5; D gene: -; CDR3 DNA: TGTGCCAGCCAGGGACTTGGGGTTGAAAAACTGTTTTTT; CDR3 protein: CASQGLGVEKLFF
clone size: -; J gene: TRBJ2-1; V gene: TRBV10-3; D gene: TRBD2; CDR3 DNA: TGTGCCATCAGCCCCGGCCTAGCGGGAGAAAATGAGCAGTTCTTC; CDR3 protein: CAISPGLAGENEQFF
clone size: -; J gene: TRBJ1-6; V gene: TRBV10-3; D gene: TRBD1; CDR3 DNA: TGTGCCATCAGTGAATCCGGACAGGGAGCCTCACCCCTCCACTTT; CDR3 protein: CAISESGQGASPLHF
clone size: -; J gene: TRBJ2-3; V gene: TRBV5-1; D gene: -; CDR3 DNA: TGCGCCAGCAGCCGGGATGGGGGGGCGCGGTCAGATACGCAGTATTTT; CDR3 protein: CASSRDGGARSDTQYF
clone size: -; J gene: TRBJ1-2; V gene: TRBV6-5; D gene: -; CDR3 DNA: TGTGCCAGCAGTTACTCGAACCGGGCCACTATCGGGGGCTACACCTTC; CDR3 protein: CASSYSNRATIGGYTF
clone size: -; J gene: TRBJ2-7; V gene: TRBV19; D gene: TRBD1; CDR3 DNA: TGTGCCAGTAGTAATGGTCAGGGGGCCTACGAGCAGTACTTC; CDR3 protein: CASSNGQGAYEQYF
clone size: -; J gene: TRBJ1-2; V gene: TRBV30; D gene: -; CDR3 DNA: TGTGCCTGGAGTGTACTGGCGGCGGGACGGGTCACCTTC; CDR3 protein: CAWSVLAAGRVTF